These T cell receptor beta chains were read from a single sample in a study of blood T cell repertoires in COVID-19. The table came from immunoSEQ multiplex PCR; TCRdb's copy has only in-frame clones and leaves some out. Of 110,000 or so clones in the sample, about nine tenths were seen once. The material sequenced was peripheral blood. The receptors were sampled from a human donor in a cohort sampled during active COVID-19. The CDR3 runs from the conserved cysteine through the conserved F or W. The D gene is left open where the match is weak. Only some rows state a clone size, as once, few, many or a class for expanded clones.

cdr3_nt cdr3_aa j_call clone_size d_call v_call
TGCGCCAGCAGCACCCAGACAGGGGTGGAGACTGAAGCTTTCTTT CASSTQTGVETEAFF TRBJ1-1 - TRBD1 TRBV5-1
TGTGCCAGCAGTCCCCCGGAGGGCGGTCGGGGCTACACCTTC CASSPPEGGRGYTF TRBJ1-2 - - TRBV28
TGTGCCATCAGTGAGCCCGGGGGGGCCAAAAACATTCAGTACTTC CAISEPGGAKNIQYF TRBJ2-4 - TRBD2 TRBV10-3
TGTGCCAGTAGTACCCCGGGAGCTTACGAGCAGTACTTC CASSTPGAYEQYF TRBJ2-7 - - TRBV19
TGTGCCAGCAGTTTAACGGGATATAATTCACCCCTCCACTTT CASSLTGYNSPLHF TRBJ1-6 - - TRBV28
TGTGCTAGCAGCGAGAGAGCCGCCACTGAAGCTTTCTTT CASSERAATEAFF TRBJ1-1 - - TRBV7-7
TGCGCCAGCAATCAGGGATTGAACACCGGGGAGCTGTTTTTT CASNQGLNTGELFF TRBJ2-2 once - TRBV4-1
TGCGCCAGCAGCTTGGTTCCGGATCAGCCCCAGCATTTT CASSLVPDQPQHF TRBJ1-5 - - TRBV5-1
TGTGCCACCAGTGACCGGACAGGGGTCTATGGCTACACCTTC CATSDRTGVYGYTF TRBJ1-2 - TRBD1 TRBV24-1
TGTGCCAGCAGTTACGATTCGGTCGGCTACGAGCAGTACTTC CASSYDSVGYEQYF TRBJ2-7 - - TRBV6-2/TRBV6-3
TGTGCCATCAGTGGCGGGACTAGGATCCAAGAGACCCAGTACTTC CAISGGTRIQETQYF TRBJ2-5 - TRBD2 TRBV10-3
TGTGCCAGCAGCAAAGCTGGTGGGGCAGGGTGGAACACTGAAGCTTTCTTT CASSKAGGAGWNTEAFF TRBJ1-1 - - TRBV21-1
TGTGCCAGCAGCCCTAGCGGGAGGGAGACCCAGTACTTC CASSPSGRETQYF TRBJ2-5 - TRBD2 TRBV12-3/TRBV12-4
TGTGCCACCAGTGACCTCCGGGACAACACAGATACGCAGTATTTT CATSDLRDNTDTQYF TRBJ2-3 - - TRBV24-1
TGTGCCAGCAGTTCACAGGGCTACAATCAGCCCCAGCATTTT CASSSQGYNQPQHF TRBJ1-5 - - TRBV2
TGCGCCAGCAGCCAAGATATACTCACCCGGCGGCTCTTC CASSQDILTRRLF TRBJ2-1 - - TRBV4-1
TGTGCCAGCAAAGGGGGCAGTCAGCCCCAGCATTTT CASKGGSQPQHF TRBJ1-5 once TRBD1 TRBV12-3/TRBV12-4
TGCGCCAGCAGCCATCGTACGGGGCCGGGGGACTTAGATTACGAGCAGTACTTC CASSHRTGPGDLDYEQYF TRBJ2-7 - - TRBV4-3
TGCGCCAGCAGCGCACAGGGCAACTATGGCTACACCTTC CASSAQGNYGYTF TRBJ1-2 few - TRBV5-1
TGTGCCAGCAGCTTAGCATCAACAGGGACGAGCTCCTACGAGCAGTACTTC CASSLASTGTSSYEQYF TRBJ2-7 - - TRBV7-8
TGTGCCAGCAGTTTATGGGCGGGCACCTACGAGCAGTACTTC CASSLWAGTYEQYF TRBJ2-7 - - TRBV27
TGTGCCAGCAGCAGTGACAGGGGGCGAGGAAACACCATATATTTT CASSSDRGRGNTIYF TRBJ1-3 few TRBD1 TRBV9
TGTGCCAGCAGCTTAGGAGGAGGTTCCTCCTACGAGCAGTACTTC CASSLGGGSSYEQYF TRBJ2-7 - - TRBV7-9
TGTGCCAGCAGCCCTGACAGGGGAGAGCAGTTCTTC CASSPDRGEQFF TRBJ2-1 - TRBD1 TRBV12-3/TRBV12-4
TGTGCCGGAAGACAGGGGAGCAATCAGCCCCAGCATTTT CAGRQGSNQPQHF TRBJ1-5 - TRBD1 TRBV6-6
TGTGCCAGCAGCTTCGGCGGGGGGGACCCAGATACGCAGTATTTT CASSFGGGDPDTQYF TRBJ2-3 once TRBD2 TRBV11-3
TGTGCCACTTCGCCAGGGAATAATTCACCCCTCCACTTT CATSPGNNSPLHF TRBJ1-6 - - TRBV24-1
TGTGCCAGCAGCCAACATCAGGGGGCGACTCGAAAGCCCCACAATGAGCAGTTCTTC CASSQHQGATRKPHNEQFF TRBJ2-1 - TRBD1 TRBV3-1/TRBV3-2
TGTGCCAGTACTCCCAGCGGTAGGGGGCTGACAGATACGCAGTATTTT CASTPSGRGLTDTQYF TRBJ2-3 - TRBD1 TRBV19
TGTGCCAGCAGGGGCAGCAGGGGACAGAACTACAATGAGCAGTTCTTC CASRGSRGQNYNEQFF TRBJ2-1 - TRBD1 TRBV11-3
TGTGCCAGCAGAATAGACTCGTCCTACGAGCAGTACTTC CASRIDSSYEQYF TRBJ2-7 - - TRBV28
TGTGCCAGTAGGTCCCGGGACAGGGTGTCGGATACGCAGTATTTT CASRSRDRVSDTQYF TRBJ2-3 - TRBD1 TRBV19
TGTGCCAGCAGCCAGGCTGTGGGGAGTGGGTACGAGCAGTACTTC CASSQAVGSGYEQYF TRBJ2-7 - - TRBV3-1/TRBV3-2
TGTGCCAGCAGCGGGACAGGGGTTTACGAGCAGTACTTC CASSGTGVYEQYF TRBJ2-7 - TRBD1 TRBV28
TGTGCCAGCGCCTTATTACAGACAGATTCCTACGAGCAGTACTTC CASALLQTDSYEQYF TRBJ2-7 - - TRBV9
TGTGCCAGCAGTTACTCGCGTGGGACACCCAATTCACCCCTCCACTTT CASSYSRGTPNSPLHF TRBJ1-6 - - TRBV6-5
TGTGCCAGTAGTATTGGACAGGATACCTACGAGCAGTACTTC CASSIGQDTYEQYF TRBJ2-7 - TRBD1 TRBV19
TGTGCCATCAGTGAACGGGGACAAAATGAGCAGTTCTTC CAISERGQNEQFF TRBJ2-1 - - TRBV10-3
TGTGCCAGCAGCCCATATAGCGGGGGGGCTGGCACAGATACGCAGTATTTT CASSPYSGGAGTDTQYF TRBJ2-3 once TRBD2 TRBV5-4
TGTGCCAGCAGCAGGACAGATCTCTCGGGCTATGGCTACACCTTC CASSRTDLSGYGYTF TRBJ1-2 - - TRBV14
TGTGCCAGCACCTTTATAGCGGGGGGGGCAGATGAGCAGTTCTTC CASTFIAGGADEQFF TRBJ2-1 - TRBD2 TRBV6-6
TGTGCCAGCAGTTTTAAAACAGCCCCTGGCTACACCTTC CASSFKTAPGYTF TRBJ1-2 - - TRBV28
TGTGCCAGTAGTATGTGGAGGGTAAACCTTGAAGCTTTCTTT CASSMWRVNLEAFF TRBJ1-1 - - TRBV19
TGTGCCAGCAGCAAAGGTTATCAACAGGGTCTGTCTGGAAACACCATATATTTT CASSKGYQQGLSGNTIYF TRBJ1-3 - - TRBV21-1
TGTGCCAGCAGTTACTCATTGGGGGCGAATGAGCAGTTCTTC CASSYSLGANEQFF TRBJ2-1 - - TRBV6-6
TGCGCCAGCAGCTTCTTAGCGGGGGTCGTAAATGAGCAGTTCTTC CASSFLAGVVNEQFF TRBJ2-1 - TRBD2 TRBV5-1
TGTGCCAGCAGTTTCGGGCGGGAGGGGTCCGAGCAGTACTTC CASSFGREGSEQYF TRBJ2-7 few TRBD2 TRBV28
TGCGCCAGCAGCCAGGGGACAGGGGCGGCCACTGAAGCTTTCTTT CASSQGTGAATEAFF TRBJ1-1 once TRBD1 TRBV4-3
TGTGCCAGCTCAGAGGGCTTGCATGAAAAACTGTTTTTT CASSEGLHEKLFF TRBJ1-4 once - TRBV18